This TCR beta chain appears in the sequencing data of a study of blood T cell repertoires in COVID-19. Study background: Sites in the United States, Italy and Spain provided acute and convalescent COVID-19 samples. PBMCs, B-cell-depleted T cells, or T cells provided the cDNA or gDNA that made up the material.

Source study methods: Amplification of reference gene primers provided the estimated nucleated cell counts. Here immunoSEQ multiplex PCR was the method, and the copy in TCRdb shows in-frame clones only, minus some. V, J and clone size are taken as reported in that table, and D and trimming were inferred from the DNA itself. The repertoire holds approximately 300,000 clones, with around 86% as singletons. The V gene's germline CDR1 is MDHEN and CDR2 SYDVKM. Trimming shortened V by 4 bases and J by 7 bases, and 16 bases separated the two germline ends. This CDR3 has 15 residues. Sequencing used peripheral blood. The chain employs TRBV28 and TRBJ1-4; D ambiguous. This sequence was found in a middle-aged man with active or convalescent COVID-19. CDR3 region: CASSSFRVDGEKLFF. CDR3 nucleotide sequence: TGTGCCAGCAGTTCGTTTCGGGTCGACGGTGAAAAACTGTTTTTT.